This T cell receptor (beta chain) was sequenced in a study of cytomegalovirus exposure and HLA in healthy donors. Findings and limits, study-wide: Indistinguishability led to the exclusion of some V segments, TRBV6-2 and TRBV6-3 included. Cytomegalovirus association was listed for about 150 TCR beta chains.

Both 60 Vbeta primers and 13 Jbeta primers went into the PCR. This table comes from immunoSEQ multiplex PCR, and its TCRdb copy is limited to in-frame clones, with some not included. This table has about 180,000 clones, almost 85% appearing once. A remark on this clone: The antigen remains undetermined.

The length of the CDR3 is 15 residues. V dropped 9 bases and J dropped 1; count of bases not matched to a gene: 11. Germline V CDR1 and CDR2: MNHNY, SVGAGI (reference sequence). Sequencing was carried out using PBMCs. This receptor was taken from a girl between 5 and 17 years old in good health and CMV-seropositive. The chain carries TRBV6-6 and TRBJ1-1; 7 positions agree with TRBD1. Here the CDR3 reads CASSTGQRRNTEAFF. In nucleotides, the CDR3 is TGTGCCAGTAGTACGGGACAGCGACGGAACACTGAAGCTTTCTTT.